This T cell receptor (beta chain) was captured in a study of spatial heterogeneity in lung cancer. Study-level background: Raw sequencing reads included, on average, more than nine appearances of each unique TCR and UMI combination.

Germline CDR1 is MDHEN and CDR2 is SYDVKM. Trimming cost V 3 bases and J 4 bases, with 6 bases left between them. CDR3 length: 13 amino acids. Findings and limits, study-wide: Blood contained ubiquitous expanded tumor TCRs more at resection than at follow-up.

Time point defined: sample taken at primary tumor resection. Unsorted whole RNA samples from tumor, nontumor lung or frozen PBMC were sequenced. This clonotype was seen many times. The target antigen is unknown. MiXCR, run by TCRdb on the 5' RACE reads, gives a single entry per CDR3 protein. The data show about 95,000 distinct CDR3 sequences, approximately 8.2% seen once. This TCR was recovered from a male donor with early-stage non-small cell lung cancer. The rearrangement uses TRBV28 and TRBJ2-2, with D possibly matching TRBD2 (6 bases). The source material was PBMCs, sampled at surgery. For the CDR3, the DNA is TGTGCCAGCAGTTTCGGGGGCACCGGGGAGCTGTTTTTT. Amino acids: CASSFGGTGELFF. Combining the CDR3 with reference TRBV28 and TRBJ2-2 gives the whole variable domain DVKVTQSSRYLVKRTGEKVFLECVQDMDHENMFWYRQDPGLGLRLIYFSYDVKMKEKGDIPEGYSVSREKKERFSLILESASTNQTSMYLCASSFGGTGELFFGEGSRLTVL.